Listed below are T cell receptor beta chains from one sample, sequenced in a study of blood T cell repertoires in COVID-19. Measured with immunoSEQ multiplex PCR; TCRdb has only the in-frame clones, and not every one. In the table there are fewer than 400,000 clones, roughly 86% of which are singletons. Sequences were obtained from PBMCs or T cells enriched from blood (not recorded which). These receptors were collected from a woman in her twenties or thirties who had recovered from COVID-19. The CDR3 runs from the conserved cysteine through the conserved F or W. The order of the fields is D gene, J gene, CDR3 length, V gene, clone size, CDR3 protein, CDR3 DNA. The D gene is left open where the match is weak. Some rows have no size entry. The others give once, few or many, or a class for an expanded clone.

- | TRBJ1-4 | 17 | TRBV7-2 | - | CASSLNPWAPIGEKLFF | TGTGCCAGCAGCTTAAACCCCTGGGCCCCAATAGGTGAAAAACTGTTTTTT
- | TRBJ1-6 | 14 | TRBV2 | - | CASSLLRGNSPLHF | TGTGCCAGCAGCTTACTCAGGGGAAATTCACCCCTCCACTTT
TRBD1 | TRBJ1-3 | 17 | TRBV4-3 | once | CASSRILGTASGNTIYF | TGCGCCAGCAGCCGCATACTTGGGACAGCCTCTGGAAACACCATATATTTT
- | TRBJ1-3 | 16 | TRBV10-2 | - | CASRGGDNYSGNTIYF | TGCGCCAGCAGGGGAGGGGACAATTACTCTGGAAACACCATATATTTT
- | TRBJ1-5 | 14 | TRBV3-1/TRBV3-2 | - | CASSQEFDRGPQHF | TGTGCCAGCAGCCAAGAGTTTGATCGGGGGCCCCAGCATTTT
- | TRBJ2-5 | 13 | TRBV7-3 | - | CASSLLAGETQYF | TGTGCCAGCAGCTTACTGGCAGGGGAGACCCAGTACTTC
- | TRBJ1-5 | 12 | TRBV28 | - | CASQLRDQPQHF | TGTGCCAGCCAACTACGGGATCAGCCCCAGCATTTT
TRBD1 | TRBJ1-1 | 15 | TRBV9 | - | CASSTVDRANTEAFF | TGTGCCAGCAGCACAGTGGACAGGGCGAACACTGAAGCTTTCTTT
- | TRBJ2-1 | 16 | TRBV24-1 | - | CATSDLPGIGYNEQFF | TGTGCCACCAGTGATTTGCCAGGAATAGGATACAATGAGCAGTTCTTC
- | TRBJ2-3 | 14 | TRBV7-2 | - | CASSLVSYTDTQYF | TGTGCCAGCAGCTTAGTAAGCTACACAGATACGCAGTATTTT
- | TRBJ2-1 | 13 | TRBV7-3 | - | CASSSTDYNEQFF | TGTGCCAGCAGCTCGACAGATTACAATGAGCAGTTCTTC
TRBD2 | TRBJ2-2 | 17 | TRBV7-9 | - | CASSLRAGLTNTGELFF | TGTGCCAGCAGCTTACGGGCGGGACTAACTAACACCGGGGAGCTGTTTTTT
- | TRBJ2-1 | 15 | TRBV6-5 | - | CASRRPQGSYNEQFF | TGTGCCAGCAGGAGACCCCAGGGTTCCTACAATGAGCAGTTCTTC
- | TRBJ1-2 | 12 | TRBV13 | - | CASSLQRYGYTF | TGTGCCAGCAGCCTCCAGCGCTATGGCTACACCTTC
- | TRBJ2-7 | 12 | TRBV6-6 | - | CATRGVKGEEYF | TGTGCCACCAGAGGGGTCAAAGGTGAGGAGTACTTC
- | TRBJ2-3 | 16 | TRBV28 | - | CASRRWPRASTDTQYF | TGTGCCAGCAGGAGGTGGCCCCGTGCTAGCACAGATACGCAGTATTTT
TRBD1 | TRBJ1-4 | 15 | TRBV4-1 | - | CASSQDQGGFEKLFF | TGCGCCAGCAGCCAAGATCAGGGGGGCTTTGAAAAACTGTTTTTT
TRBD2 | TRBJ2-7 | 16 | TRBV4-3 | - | CASSLGLAGALYEQYF | TGCGCCAGCAGCCTCGGACTAGCGGGGGCCCTATACGAGCAGTACTTC
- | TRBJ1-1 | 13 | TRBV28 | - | CASSFTPNTEAFF | TGTGCCAGCAGTTTCACACCGAACACTGAAGCTTTCTTT
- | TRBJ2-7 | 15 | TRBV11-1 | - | CASSLRRTISYEQYF | TGTGCCAGCAGCCTACGACGGACTATTTCCTACGAGCAGTACTTC
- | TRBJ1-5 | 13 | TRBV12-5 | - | CASGLSSGQPQHF | TGTGCTAGTGGTTTGAGTTCGGGGCAGCCCCAGCATTTT
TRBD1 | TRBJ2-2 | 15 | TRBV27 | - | CASRKTGGVAGELFF | TGTGCCAGCAGGAAGACAGGGGGCGTCGCCGGGGAGCTGTTTTTT
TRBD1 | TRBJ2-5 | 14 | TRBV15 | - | CATSRSGQRETQYF | TGTGCCACCAGCAGATCGGGACAGCGGGAGACCCAGTACTTC
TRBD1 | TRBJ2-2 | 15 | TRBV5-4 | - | CASSSGTGATGELFF | TGTGCCAGCAGTTCAGGGACAGGGGCAACCGGGGAGCTGTTTTTT
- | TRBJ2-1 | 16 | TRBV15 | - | CATKKSGMSSYNEQFF | TGTGCCACCAAAAAGAGCGGAATGAGCTCCTACAATGAGCAGTTCTTC
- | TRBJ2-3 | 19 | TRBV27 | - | CASSFRDPGRPPKTDTQYF | TGTGCCAGCAGTTTCCGCGATCCGGGTCGGCCTCCAAAGACAGATACGCAGTATTTT
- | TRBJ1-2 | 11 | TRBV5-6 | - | CASSFRAGYTF | TGTGCCAGCAGCTTCAGGGCGGGCTACACCTTC
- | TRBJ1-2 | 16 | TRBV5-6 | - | CASSLQGLAGFQGYTF | TGTGCCAGCAGCCTTCAGGGGTTAGCAGGGTTTCAGGGCTACACCTTC
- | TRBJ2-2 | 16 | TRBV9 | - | CASSVAMELVTGELFF | TGTGCCAGCAGCGTAGCTATGGAGCTCGTCACCGGGGAGCTGTTTTTT
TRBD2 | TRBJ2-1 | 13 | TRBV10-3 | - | CATTPTSEDEQFF | TGTGCCACCACCCCGACTAGCGAGGATGAGCAGTTCTTC
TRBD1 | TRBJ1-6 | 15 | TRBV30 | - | CAWSLPGTGNSPLHF | TGTGCCTGGAGCCTACCGGGGACAGGGAATTCACCCCTCCACTTT